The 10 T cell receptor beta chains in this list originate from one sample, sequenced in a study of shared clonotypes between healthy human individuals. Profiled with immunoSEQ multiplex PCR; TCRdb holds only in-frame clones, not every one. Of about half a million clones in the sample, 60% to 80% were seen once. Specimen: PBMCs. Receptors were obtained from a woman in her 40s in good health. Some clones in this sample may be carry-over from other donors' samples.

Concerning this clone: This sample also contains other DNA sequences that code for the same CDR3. The DNA for the CDR3 is TGCAGCGTGGGGGACCCTGCTGGGGCCAACGTCCTGACTTTC. Protein sequence: CSVGDPAGANVLTF. This chain links TRBV29-1 with TRBJ2-6; D assignment may be TRBD1 or TRBD2 (5 bases each). The V and J ends lost 6 bases and 2 bases respectively, with 11 bases between them. The V gene's germline CDR1 is SQVTM and CDR2 ANQGSEA. CDR3 size: 14 residues.

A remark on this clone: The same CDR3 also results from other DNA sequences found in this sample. The CDR3 protein is CASSLGGSSTDTQYF. CDR3 bases: TGCGCCAGCAGCTTGGGGGGGTCAAGCACAGATACGCAGTATTTT. The chain links TRBV5-1 to TRBJ2-3; D possibly matches TRBD1 or TRBD2 (5 bases each). Germline V gene data show CDR1 as SGHRS and CDR2 as YFSETQ. Trimming stripped 0 bases from V and 0 bases from J, with 8 bases between. This CDR3 has 15 residues.

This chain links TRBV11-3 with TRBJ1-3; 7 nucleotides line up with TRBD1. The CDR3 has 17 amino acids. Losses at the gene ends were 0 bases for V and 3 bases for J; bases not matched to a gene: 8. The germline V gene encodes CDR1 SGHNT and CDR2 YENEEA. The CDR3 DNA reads TGTGCCAGCAGCTTAGACCTAGGACAGGTAGGTGGAAACACCATATATTTT. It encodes CASSLDLGQVGGNTIYF.

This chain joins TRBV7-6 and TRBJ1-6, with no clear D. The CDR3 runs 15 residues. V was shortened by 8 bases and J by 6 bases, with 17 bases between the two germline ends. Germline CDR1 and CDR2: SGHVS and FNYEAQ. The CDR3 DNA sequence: TGTGCCAGCTCTTGGGGAGTCGGGAGTAATTCACCCCTCCACTTT. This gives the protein CASSWGVGSNSPLHF.

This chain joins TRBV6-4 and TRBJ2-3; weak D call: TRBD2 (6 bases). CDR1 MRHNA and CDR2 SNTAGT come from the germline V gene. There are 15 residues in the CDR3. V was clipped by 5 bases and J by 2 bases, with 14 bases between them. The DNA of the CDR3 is TGTGCCAGCAGTTGGGGTGGGACTCCCACAGATACGCAGTATTTT. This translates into CASSWGGTPTDTQYF.

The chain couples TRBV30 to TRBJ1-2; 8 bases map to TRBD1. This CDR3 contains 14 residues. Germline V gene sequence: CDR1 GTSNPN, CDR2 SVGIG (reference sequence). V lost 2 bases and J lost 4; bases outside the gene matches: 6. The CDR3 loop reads CAWSPGGASYGYTF. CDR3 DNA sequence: TGTGCCTGGAGTCCAGGGGGCGCTTCCTATGGCTACACCTTC.

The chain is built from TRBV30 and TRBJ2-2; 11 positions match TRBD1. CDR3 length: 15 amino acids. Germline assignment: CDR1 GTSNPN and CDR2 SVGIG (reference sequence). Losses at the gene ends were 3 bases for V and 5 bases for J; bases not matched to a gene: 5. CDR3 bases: TGTGCCTGGAGAAGGACAGGGGGCGCGACCGGGGAGCTGTTTTTT. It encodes CAWRRTGGATGELFF.

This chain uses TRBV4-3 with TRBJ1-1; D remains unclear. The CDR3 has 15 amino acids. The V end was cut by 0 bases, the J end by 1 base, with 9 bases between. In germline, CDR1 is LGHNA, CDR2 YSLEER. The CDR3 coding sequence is TGCGCCAGCAGCCAAGATCCACAGCCGAACACTGAAGCTTTCTTT. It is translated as CASSQDPQPNTEAFF.

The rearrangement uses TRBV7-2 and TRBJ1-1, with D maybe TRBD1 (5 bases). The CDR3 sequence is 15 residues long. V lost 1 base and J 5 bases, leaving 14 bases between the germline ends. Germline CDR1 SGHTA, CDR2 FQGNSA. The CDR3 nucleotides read TGTGCCAGCAGCTTAGTGGGAGGGGCGGGGACTGAAGCTTTCTTT. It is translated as CASSLVGGAGTEAFF.

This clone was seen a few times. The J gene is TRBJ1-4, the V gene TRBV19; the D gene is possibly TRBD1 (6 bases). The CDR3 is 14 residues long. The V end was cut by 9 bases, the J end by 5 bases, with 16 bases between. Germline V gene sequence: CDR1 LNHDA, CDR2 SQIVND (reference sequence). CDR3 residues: CASRTQGLNEKLFF. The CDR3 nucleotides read TGTGCCAGCCGGACACAGGGCTTGAATGAAAAACTGTTTTTT.